The sequence of this T cell receptor (beta chain) was determined in a study of blood T cell repertoires in COVID-19. Overall study context: Both acute and convalescent COVID-19 samples were obtained from the United States, Italy and Spain. PBMCs, B-cell-depleted T cells, or T cells provided the cDNA or gDNA that made up the material.

The protocol was immunoSEQ multiplex PCR, while the TCRdb copy is restricted to in-frame clones and leaves out a portion. The sample includes about 190,000 clones, 80% to 90% seen only once; the top ten take around 1.1%. This TCR was recovered from a man younger than 40 with acute or convalescent COVID-19. Sequencing was done on a sample of peripheral blood.

The CDR3 nucleotides are TGTGCCAGTAGCCCTACAGGGGCCGAAGCTTTCTTT. This gives the protein CASSPTGAEAFF. The V and J genes are TRBV19 and TRBJ1-1; 7 nucleotides align to TRBD1. Germline CDR1 LNHDA, CDR2 SQIVND (reference sequence). The V gene end was trimmed by 6 bases and the J gene end by 8 bases; junction bases not matched to a gene: 6. The CDR3 length is 12 residues.